One sample yielded the 20 T cell receptor beta chains listed below, sequenced in a study of post-analysis software for immune sequencing data. Findings and limits, study-wide: Controls had lower frequencies than patients of about 5 TRBV segments, which included TRBV5-6, TRBV5-1 and TRBV20-1.

Libraries were made from TCR beta cDNA, and they carried unique molecular identifiers. Via MiXCR, TCRdb re-called the PCR reads, giving one row per CDR3 protein. Counted here are about 460,000 distinct CDR3 sequences, less than 45% occurring once; the ten biggest clones make up 9% to 13%. Antigen specificity for these receptors is unknown. What was sequenced was blood. These receptors originate from a girl aged 5-17 years with multiple sclerosis.

This clonotype has only one observation. This sequence joins TRBV27 and TRBJ2-5; D is perhaps TRBD1 (5 bases). The CDR3 is made up of 15 amino acids. Germline lookup yields CDR1 MNHEY and CDR2 SMNVEV (reference sequence). Trimming cost V 4 bases and J 1 base, with 13 bases left between them. CDR3 region: CASSSVRTLQETQYF. The DNA for the CDR3 is TGTGCCAGCAGTTCCGTGCGGACACTCCAAGAGACCCAGTACTTC.

This clonotype was observed a handful of times. The rearrangement uses TRBV29-1 and TRBJ2-7; TRBD1 matches at 7 bases. CDR3 length: 12 amino acids. J lost 4 bases, V lost 5 bases, and 5 bases had no gene match. Per germline, CDR1 SQVTM and CDR2 ANQGSEA. As DNA, the CDR3 is TGCAGCGTTCTCAAGGGACAGTACGAGCAGTACTTC. This translates into CSVLKGQYEQYF.

The genes are TRBV7-9 and TRBJ2-5; D remains unclear. Per germline, CDR1 SEHNR and CDR2 FQNEAQ (reference sequence). V lost 0 bases, J lost 11 bases, and 22 bases lay in between. The CDR3 sequence is 16 residues long. The CDR3 sequence is CASSLAGGPSYNEQYF. The CDR3 DNA reads as TGTGCCAGCAGCTTAGCGGGTGGCCCCTCCTACAATGAGCAGTACTTC.

This clonotype appeared a few times. The chain combines TRBV24-1 with TRBJ2-4, with D tentatively TRBD1 (5 bases). The CDR3 totals 15 residues. Germline V CDR1 and CDR2: KGHDR, SFDVKD. Trimming removed 0 bases from V and 7 bases from J, with 12 bases in between. The DNA for the CDR3 is TGTGCCACCAGTGATTTGCGGGTCTCAGGGAACATTCAGTACTTC. Its protein product is CATSDLRVSGNIQYF.

The V and J genes are TRBV20-1 and TRBJ1-4, with a weak D call TRBD1 (6 bases). CDR1 is DFQATT, CDR2 SNEGSKA, per germline (reference sequence). Between the trimmed V and J ends, which lost 1 base and 7 bases, there was a span of 16 bases. CDR3 length equals 15 residues. In DNA form, the CDR3 reads TGCAGTGCTAGAGTACCGGGACACGCCGGTGAAAAACTGTTTTTT. Amino acids: CSARVPGHAGEKLFF.

This sequence joins TRBV7-9 and TRBJ1-4; D may be TRBD1 (5 bases). Per the germline V gene, CDR1 is SEHNR and CDR2 is FQNEAQ (reference sequence). This CDR3 comprises 16 residues. The V gene lost 8 bases and the J gene lost 10 bases, with 26 bases spanning the gap. As DNA, the CDR3 is TGTGCCAGCGGTTACGTCGCCGGGACGGCGGATGGAAAACTGTTTTTT. Its translation is CASGYVAGTADGKLFF.

The chain carries TRBV6-1 and TRBJ2-7; 7 bases are a match to TRBD1. The germline gives CDR1 MNHNS, CDR2 SASEGT. The trim removed 6 bases at V and 2 bases at J, leaving 13 bases unmatched. This CDR3 contains 16 residues. The CDR3 DNA reads TGTGCCAGCAGCGCAGAGGGACAGTTTCGTACCTACGAGCAGTACTTC. Translating it yields CASSAEGQFRTYEQYF.

The CDR3 sequence: CSATGGHTQYF. In DNA, the CDR3 is TGCAGCGCAACAGGGGGGCATACGCAGTATTTT. This sequence joins TRBV29-1 and TRBJ2-3; 8 bases are a match to TRBD1. Unmatched junction bases numbered 4, after V lost 7 bases and J lost 7 bases. The V gene's germline CDR1 is SQVTM and CDR2 ANQGSEA. The CDR3 runs to 11 residues.

The chain couples TRBV7-9 to TRBJ2-5, with 14 nucleotides matching TRBD2. The CDR3 extends over 15 amino acids. CDR1 SEHNR and CDR2 FQNEAQ come from the germline V gene (reference sequence). The V segment lost 6 bases and the J segment 3 bases; nucleotides outside the gene matches: 3. CDR3 in DNA: TGTGCCAGCAGTAAGACTAGCGGGAGGGAAGAGACCCAGTACTTC. The encoded protein is CASSKTSGREETQYF.

This clonotype was seen only a few times. The rearrangement links TRBV7-6 to TRBJ2-3; no definite D call. Deletions cut 4 bases from V and 4 bases from J, with 12 bases between. Germline CDR1 SGHVS, CDR2 FNYEAQ. The CDR3 consists of 14 residues. The chain's CDR3 is CASSSGSRADTQYF. CDR3 nucleotide sequence: TGTGCCAGCAGCTCCGGGTCTAGGGCAGATACGCAGTATTTT. Based on the CDR3 plus reference TRBV7-6 and TRBJ2-3, the full variable domain is GAGVSQSPRYKVTKRGQDVALRCDPISGHVSLYWYRQALGQGPEFLTYFNYEAQQDKSGLPNDRFSAERPEGSISTLTIQRTEQRDSAMYRCASSSGSRADTQYFGPGTRLTVL.

This clonotype was counted only a few times. The chain carries TRBV7-2 and TRBJ2-4; 8 bases match TRBD2. Germline trimming cut 6 bases from V and 6 bases from J; bases unmatched to any gene: 10. Per germline, CDR1 SGHTA and CDR2 FQGNSA. The CDR3 is 15 amino acids. This CDR3 is CASRFSAGAGNIQYF. In DNA form, the CDR3 reads TGTGCCAGCAGGTTCTCAGCGGGAGCTGGAAACATTCAGTACTTC.

The table lists this clonotype with a few counts. The chain combines TRBV9 with TRBJ2-1, with D uncertain. The CDR3 has 16 residues. The V and J ends lost 4 bases and 4 bases respectively, with 18 bases between them. Germline V lookup: CDR1 SGDLS, CDR2 YYNGEE. The CDR3 spells CASSTDGPGNYNEQFF. Here the CDR3 DNA reads TGTGCCAGCAGCACCGACGGGCCGGGCAATTACAATGAGCAGTTCTTC.

The chain employs TRBV7-8 and TRBJ1-5; TRBD1 agrees at 7 bases. The CDR3 is 14 residues long. The ends lost 2 bases at V and 6 bases at J; junction bases unmatched: 4. CDR1 is SGHVS, CDR2 FQNEAQ, per germline. The CDR3 is CASSLKAGGQPQHF. The CDR3 coding sequence is TGTGCCAGCAGCTTAAAGGCAGGGGGTCAGCCCCAGCATTTT.

The genes are TRBV6-6 and TRBJ2-1; D may be TRBD2 (5 bases). V was trimmed by 6 bases and J by 7 bases, leaving 7 bases between them. The CDR3 totals 11 residues. Germline V gene lookup returns CDR1 MNHNY and CDR2 SVGAGI (reference sequence). The CDR3 coding sequence is TGTGCCAGCAGGGGAGCGAATGAGCAGTTCTTC. Translated, it gives CASRGANEQFF.

For the CDR3, the DNA is TGTGCCAGCAGCTTGGCGACAACCAATGAGCAGTTCTTC. It translates to CASSLATTNEQFF. The chain has TRBV5-4 and TRBJ2-1; unclear D gene. This CDR3 is 13 amino acids long. V gave up 0 bases and J gave up 6 bases, with 7 bases separating them. Germline assignment: CDR1 SGHNT and CDR2 YYREEE (reference sequence).

With regard to this clonotype: A read error may account for a junction end that differs from germline. The chain employs TRBV28 and TRBJ1-5, with D possibly being TRBD1 (6 bases). CDR1 MDHEN and CDR2 SYDVKM come from the germline V gene. The CDR3 is 14 residues long. The CDR3 DNA reads TGTGTCAGCAGACTACCAGGGGGCAATCAGCCCCAGCATTTT. It translates to CVSRLPGGNQPQHF.

A few counts support this clonotype. The chain recombines TRBV29-1 with TRBJ2-3; tentatively, D is TRBD2 (5 bases). Trimming took 6 bases from V and 0 from J, leaving 10 bases between them. The CDR3 runs to 13 residues. The germline V gene encodes CDR1 SQVTM and CDR2 ANQGSEA. The CDR3 spells CSVMGGSTDTQYF. CDR3 in DNA: TGCAGCGTAATGGGCGGGAGCACAGATACGCAGTATTTT.

This clonotype was observed a few times. The genes are TRBV10-2 and TRBJ2-7, with TRBD2 as a possible D gene (5 bases). There are 16 residues in the CDR3. Trimming removed 4 bases from V and 0 bases from J, with 16 bases in between. Germline values: CDR1 WSHSY, CDR2 SAAADI. CDR3 nucleotides: TGCGCCAGCAGTGTCGGGCTTAGCGCTAACTCCTACGAGCAGTACTTC. The encoded protein is CASSVGLSANSYEQYF.

This clonotype has only one observation. The V gene is TRBV20-1, the J gene TRBJ2-3; D is ambiguous. Trimming removed 5 bases from V and 2 bases from J, with 8 bases in between. Germline assignment: CDR1 DFQATT and CDR2 SNEGSKA (reference sequence). The CDR3 loop spans 12 amino acids. CDR3: CSADGTTDTQYF. Written as DNA, the CDR3 is TGCAGTGCTGACGGTACCACAGATACGCAGTATTTT.

The chain recombines TRBV25-1 with TRBJ2-5; TRBD2 matches 9 bases. The CDR3 spans 16 residues. In germline, CDR1 is MGHDK, CDR2 SYGVNS. Trimming took 8 bases from V and 5 from J; bases not matched to a gene: 15. Written as DNA, the CDR3 is TGTGCCAGCTCTTGGGTAGCGGGAGTGGGGGGGGAGACCCAGTACTTC. As protein: CASSWVAGVGGETQYF.